Below, 4 T cell receptor beta chains from the same sample are listed, as sequenced in a study of regulatory T cells in long-lasting Graves disease. TCR beta libraries were built with iRepertoire HTBI primers and Arm-PCR of CDR3 regions. One entry per CDR3 protein, called by TCRdb with MiXCR from the multiplex PCR reads. The sample holds 530,000 or so distinct CDR3 sequences; more than 15% are singletons and the top ten take approximately 12%. Time point given: newly diagnosed GD, antithyroid drugs for less than 3 months. Making the TCR library involved RNA that had been extracted from PBMCs. These data were likewise used in another study, on T cells in Graves' hyperthyroidism and ophthalmopathy.

Material: peripheral blood mononuclear cells (PBMCs), obtained at new diagnosis, from a patient treated with antithyroid drugs. These receptor sequences come from a man younger than 35 with Graves disease.

This clonotype was counted only a few times. The V and J genes are TRBV6-2 or TRBV6-3 and TRBJ2-7, with no clear D. Per the germline V gene, CDR1 is MNHEY and CDR2 is SVGEGT. This CDR3 contains 15 residues. V lost 8 bases to trimming and J lost 0 bases, with 17 bases between them. The CDR3 coding sequence is TGTGCCAGCCTCCCCCTAAGGAGCCTCTCCTACGAGCAGTACTTC. Amino acids: CASLPLRSLSYEQYF.

At least ten counts were recorded for this clonotype. This rearrangement joins TRBV6-1 to TRBJ2-7; tentatively, D is TRBD1 (5 bases). CDR3 length: 13 residues. The germline CDR1 and CDR2 sequences are MNHNS and SASEGT. V lost 3 bases to trimming and J lost 3 bases, with 9 bases between them. DNA of the CDR3: TGTGCCAGCAGTGAGACAGCTTACTACGAGCAGTACTTC. This sequence encodes CASSETAYYEQYF.

With regard to this clonotype: A read error may explain this, as a much larger clone is one base away. V and J are TRBV6-2 or TRBV6-3 and TRBJ2-1; TRBD2 is a possible D gene (6 bases). The CDR3 contains 17 residues. CDR1 is MNHEY, CDR2 SVGEGT, per germline. Trimming stripped 5 bases from V and 7 bases from J, with 24 bases between. The CDR3 spells CASSPRARSGYGNEQFF. CDR3 DNA: TGTGCCAGCAGTCCGAGGGCACGAAGCGGGTATGGGAATGAGCAGTTCTTC.

The chain carries TRBV10-3 and TRBJ2-2, with 7 bases that match TRBD1. Trimming removed 7 bases from V and 3 bases from J; junction bases left unmatched: 8. CDR1 is ENHRY and CDR2 is SYGVKD in the germline V gene. The CDR3 loop spans 15 amino acids. CDR3 coding DNA: TGTGCCATCACCTCCGGGACAGCATACACCGGGGAGCTGTTTTTT. This codes for CAITSGTAYTGELFF.